This TCR beta chain was sequenced in a study of control samples from healthy donors and cancer patients. The data were produced by immunoSEQ multiplex PCR, yet TCRdb's version contains in-frame clones alone and is incomplete. The repertoire consists of about 140,000 clones, with about nine tenths occurring once and the leading ten covering roughly 10%. Germline V gene data show CDR1 as SNHLY and CDR2 as FYNNEI. The V end lost 7 bases, the J end lost 8 bases, and 14 bases lay between the germline ends. The CDR3 is 12 residues long. This sequence joins TRBV2 and TRBJ1-2; no definite D call. Input material: blood. The clonotype was recovered from a man aged 30 to 39 in good health. CDR3 DNA: TGTGCCAGCACCAAAAGGGCTTCGGGCTACACCTTC. This translates into CASTKRASGYTF.